This T cell receptor (beta chain) appears in the sequencing data of a study of lymphopenia after photon versus proton radiotherapy. V was clipped by 5 bases and J by 9 bases, with 19 bases between them. The CDR3 is 15 amino acids. Germline V gives CDR1 SGHTA, CDR2 FQGTGA. TCRdb's table, derived via immunoSEQ multiplex PCR, lists solely in-frame clones and lacks some. The table lists about 7,500 clones, 88% of them singletons. This clonotype originated in an older woman with pancreatic cancer. The source was peripheral blood, collected from a patient treated with photon-based radiotherapy. The chain employs TRBV7-3 and TRBJ2-2; D is uncertain. CDR3: CASSPTAVGHRELFF. For the CDR3, the DNA is TGTGCCAGCAGCCCCACCGCGGTTGGGCACCGGGAGCTGTTTTTT.